This passage covers 12 T cell receptor beta chains from one sample sequenced in a study of post-analysis software for immune sequencing data. No cognate antigen is known for these TCRs. Researchers reported that TCR beta cDNA libraries carried unique molecular identifiers. Using its own MiXCR run on the PCR reads, TCRdb lists one record per CDR3 protein. Here the sample spans 750,000 to 950,000 distinct CDR3 sequences, around 50% being singletons. Whole-study findings and limits: Compared with controls, patients had more of roughly 5 TRBV segments, including TRBV5-6, TRBV5-1 and TRBV20-1.

The sample taken for sequencing was blood. These receptors all come from a girl aged 5 to 17 with multiple sclerosis.

This clonotype appeared a single time. This rearrangement joins TRBV5-5 to TRBJ1-2; 7 bases line up with TRBD1. V was clipped by 4 bases and J by 0 bases; unmatched bases: 6. The CDR3 is made up of 15 amino acids. Germline lookup yields CDR1 SGHKS and CDR2 YYEKEE (reference sequence). CDR3 nucleotides: TGTGCCAGCAGCGGAGACAGGGCCTCTAACTATGGCTACACCTTC. Residues: CASSGDRASNYGYTF.

V usage is TRBV29-1 and J usage is TRBJ2-3, with 8 bases identical to TRBD2. V trimming: 3 bases; J trimming: 4 bases; junction bases outside the gene matches: 9. Germline values: CDR1 SQVTM, CDR2 ANQGSEA. There are 15 residues in the CDR3. For the CDR3, the DNA is TGCAGCGTTGAGGGGGTGTGGACTAGCCCAGATACGCAGTATTTT. This encodes CSVEGVWTSPDTQYF.

This clonotype was seen a handful of times. The CDR3 here is CASSRQGAPYEQYF. The CDR3 coding sequence is TGTGCCAGCAGTCGACAGGGGGCCCCCTACGAGCAGTACTTC. This chain connects TRBV6-5 to TRBJ2-7, with TRBD1 identical over 10 bases. Trimming cost V 5 bases and J 2 bases; bases outside gene matches: 3. This CDR3 is 14 amino acids long. The V gene's germline CDR1 is MNHEY and CDR2 SVGAGI.

The chain employs TRBV7-9 and TRBJ2-4; 10 nucleotides agree with TRBD1. The end of the DNA aligns better with TRBJ2-5, so the J call may be wrong. This CDR3 contains 15 residues. Germline V CDR1 and CDR2: SEHNR, FQNEAQ (reference sequence). CDR3 sequence reads: CASSYGQGEIETQYF. The CDR3 DNA reads as TGTGCCAGCAGCTACGGACAGGGGGAGATCGAGACCCAGTACTTC.

There are a few counts of this clonotype. J is TRBJ2-7 and V is TRBV5-5, with no clear D. Germline V gene data show CDR1 as SGHKS and CDR2 as YYEKEE (reference sequence). With 1 base removed from V and 0 bases from J, the gap between germline ends came to 8 bases. The CDR3 is made up of 14 amino acids. The CDR3 region is CASSLIRNSYEQYF. The CDR3, as DNA: TGTGCCAGCAGCTTGATCCGAAACTCCTACGAGCAGTACTTC.

The chain combines TRBV6-6 with TRBJ1-5; D is uncertain. V lost 0 bases to trimming and J lost 5 bases, with 11 bases between them. The germline CDR1 and CDR2 sequences are MNHNY and SVGAGI (reference sequence). This CDR3 has 15 residues. The DNA of the CDR3 is TGTGCCAGCAGTTACTCGAGGATGGGCGATCAGCCCCAGCATTTT. It is translated as CASSYSRMGDQPQHF.

The V gene is TRBV27, the J gene TRBJ2-3, with 15 bases aligning to TRBD2. Looked up from germline, CDR1 is MNHEY and CDR2 is SMNVEV (reference sequence). The CDR3 contains 19 residues. V was clipped by 1 base and J by 6 bases; unmatched bases: 11. The CDR3 bases are TGTGCCAGCAGTTTATTTTTAGGACTAGCGGGAGGGTTACGCGATACGCAGTATTTT. The encoded protein is CASSLFLGLAGGLRDTQYF.

This clonotype was seen a single time. The V and J genes are TRBV18 and TRBJ2-3, with D possibly being TRBD1 (8 bases). Germline CDR1 KGHSH, CDR2 LQKENI. This CDR3 is built from 17 residues. Trimming took 3 bases from V and 2 from J, leaving 18 bases between them. The DNA of the CDR3 is TGTGCCAGCTCACCGCAGAGCGGGACAGGAACCACAGATACGCAGTATTTT. This gives the protein CASSPQSGTGTTDTQYF.

This clonotype was seen a handful of times. The chain uses TRBV27 and TRBJ1-2; 9 bases align to TRBD1. The CDR3 contains 17 residues. CDR1 is MNHEY, CDR2 SMNVEV, per germline (reference sequence). V shed 6 bases and J 0 bases; nucleotides not matched to a gene: 11. The CDR3 DNA follows: TGTGCCAGCAGGCCCTCCCGGGACAGGGCTACTAACTATGGCTACACCTTC. This codes for CASRPSRDRATNYGYTF.

The chain couples TRBV20-1 to TRBJ2-1, with D tentatively TRBD2 (6 bases). The CDR3 sequence is 15 residues long. The ends were cut back, 5 bases at V and 2 bases at J, with 16 bases in the middle. Germline V gene lookup returns CDR1 DFQATT and CDR2 SNEGSKA (reference sequence). The CDR3 spells CSAGKDYATYNEQFF. The CDR3 DNA sequence: TGCAGTGCTGGTAAGGACTACGCCACCTACAATGAGCAGTTCTTC.

A single count supports this clonotype. V gene TRBV3-1 combines with J gene TRBJ2-1, with 9 bases matching TRBD2. Germline V lookup: CDR1 LGHDT, CDR2 YNNKEL (reference sequence). J gave up 6 bases and V 4 bases, and 7 bases lay outside the gene matches. CDR3 size: 15 residues. The CDR3 loop is CASSPRIAGVNEQFF. The CDR3 coding sequence is TGTGCCAGCAGCCCCCGGATAGCGGGAGTCAATGAGCAGTTCTTC.

This clonotype was detected a few times. The chain combines TRBV29-1 with TRBJ1-2, with a possible D match to TRBD1 (5 bases). The CDR3 runs to 13 residues. Germline V lookup: CDR1 SQVTM, CDR2 ANQGSEA. Trimming shortened V by 3 bases and J by 3 bases, and 11 bases separated the two germline ends. CDR3 coding DNA: TGCAGCGTTGACAGGGTGAAGGACTATGGCTACACCTTC. Protein sequence: CSVDRVKDYGYTF.